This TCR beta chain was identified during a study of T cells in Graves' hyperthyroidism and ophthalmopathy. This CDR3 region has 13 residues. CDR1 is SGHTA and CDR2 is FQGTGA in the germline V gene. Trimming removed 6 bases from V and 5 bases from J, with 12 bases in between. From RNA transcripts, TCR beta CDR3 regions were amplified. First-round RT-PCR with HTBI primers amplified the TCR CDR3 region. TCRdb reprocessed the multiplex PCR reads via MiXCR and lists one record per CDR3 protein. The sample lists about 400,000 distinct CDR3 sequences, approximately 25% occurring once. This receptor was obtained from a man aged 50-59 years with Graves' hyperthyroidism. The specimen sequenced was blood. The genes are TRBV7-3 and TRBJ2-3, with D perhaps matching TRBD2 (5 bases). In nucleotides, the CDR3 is TGTGCCAGCAGGGCTACCGGGGAAGATACGCAGTATTTT. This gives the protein CASRATGEDTQYF.